This TCR beta chain is drawn from a study of shared clonotypes between healthy human individuals (dated by TCRdb to 2019 to 2021). Notes on the research overall: The cohort comprised two women and a few men aged 18 to 49 years. For each donor, CD4 naive and CD4 memory were each run on three plates, CD8 naive on two plates, and CD8 memory on one plate. Blood TCR repertoires of about five healthy adults were deeply sequenced to estimate repertoire size and the extent of clonotype sharing between individuals. To increase sequencing depth and limit assay-specific biases, TCR repertoire library preparation and sequencing were carried out by different laboratories using diverse techniques. Leukapheresis yielded between about 0.85 and 10 billion PBMCs per donor. The research as a whole found: Pairwise subsampling led to the expectation that sequencing depth would affect the degree of clonotype sharing among donors. The genetic and exposure-history diversity represented was limited by the small number of donors. Approximately 5% of naive CD4, 3% to 4% of naive CD8, about 2.5% of memory CD4, and less than 0.45% of memory CD8 clonotypes were shared across a few donors. Estimated clonotype richness was generally larger for naive than for memory subsets. Only blood was sampled, and tissue TCR repertoires likely differ from those in blood. Higher generation probabilities were observed for clonotypes shared by all four sorted-subset donors than for non-shared clonotypes. Even with the large sequencing depth, rarefaction of the sorted-subset datasets indicated that sequencing was incomplete.

The donors were healthy, HIV-negative adults with no recently reported acute infections or vaccinations. Every donor was a Caucasian adult living in Nashville, Tennessee, USA. CD4+ T cells were enriched by magnetic negative selection; naive cells were then positively selected on CD45RA, and the negative fraction formed the memory subset. After blood collection by leukapheresis, PBMCs were isolated using Ficoll-Histopaque density gradient centrifugation and then cryopreserved in the vapor phase of liquid nitrogen. Purity and quantity of every magnetically sorted T cell population were checked by analytical flow cytometry. Genomic DNA was isolated from every sorted fraction and measured by UV absorbance on a Nanodrop 2000c. Ten or more counts support this clone. Its antigen remains undetermined. Nothing much larger sits one base from this clone, and base qualities are not available. TCR CDR3 regions were amplified from genomic DNA by multiplex PCR using the deep immunoSEQ assay. Genomic DNA extracted from each cell subset was distributed evenly over all wells of several immunoSEQ 96-well plates, and each plate served as one replicate. For sorted subsets, each replicate PCR was loaded with 200 to 250 ng genomic DNA, equivalent to about 30,000 T cell genomes. Purified libraries were quantified with a Qubit 3.0 fluorometer, sized on a Bioanalyzer 2100, and re-quantified with the KAPA Library Quantification kit. Every immunoSEQ 96-well plate was sequenced on a separate single-read 150-cycle Illumina NextSeq 550 flow cell. On the authors' methods: The immunoSEQ output contained only junctional sequences without quality scores, so filtering could not match that applied to full-length reads. Sequences were annotated with PyIR, a Python wrapper for IgBLAST v1.9, using IMGT germline references to assign V/J genes and CDR3. Reads were removed for weak V/J assignments (E-value above 1e-6), missing CDR3, stop codons, out-of-frame junctions, or ambiguous translated residues. A V3J clonotype was defined by an identical inferred V gene, J gene, and CDR3 amino acid sequence. Percentage overlap between repertoires was computed as shared unique clonotypes divided by the size of the smaller repertoire. Three approaches were used to assess repertoire richness: RTK rarefaction, the Chao1 estimator, and Recon v2.1 estimates of unobserved clonotypes. OLGA was used to compute generation probabilities for all TCRbeta clonotypes that the gDNA method yielded from a handful of donors. Not all clones reach the TCRdb copy of this immuneACCESS table, which keeps in-frame sequences only. Checked studies attribute under half of the gap to unresolved V genes and leave the rest unexplained. Clone size and V and J calls were adopted from that table, with D and trimming inferred from the DNA. The table for this sample lists about 1 million clones; 78% of them were counted only once. The ten largest clones represent roughly 0.56% of the sample.

From the cysteine through the phenylalanine, the CDR3 covers 14 amino acids. This entry keeps only the CDR3 DNA: 42 bases, framed from base 1. The germline V gene (reference sequence) specifies GTSNPN as CDR1 and SVGIG as CDR2. V is shortened by 0 bases, J by 2 bases, and the region joining them spans 11 bases. Sequencing used memory CD4+ T cells from PBMCs. The sample's cell subset or site label, in plain terms: CD45RA-negative fraction. The chain is encoded by TRBV30 joined to TRBJ2-7, with the identity of the D gene unclear. The sequence was obtained from a man in his late teens or twenties in good health. Some clones in this sample may be carry-over from other donors' samples. The CDR3 protein: CAWSVRLVAYEQYF. The DNA reads TGTGCCTGGAGTGTACGGCTAGTCGCCTACGAGCAGTACTTC. With the rest looked up from the reference TRBV30 and TRBJ2-7 genes rather than sequenced, the full variable domain is SQTIHQWPATLVQPVGSPLSLECTVEGTSNPNLYWYRQAAGRGLQLLFYSVGIGQISSEVPQNLSASRPQDRQFILSSKKLLLSDSGFYLCAWSVRLVAYEQYFGPGTRLTVT.